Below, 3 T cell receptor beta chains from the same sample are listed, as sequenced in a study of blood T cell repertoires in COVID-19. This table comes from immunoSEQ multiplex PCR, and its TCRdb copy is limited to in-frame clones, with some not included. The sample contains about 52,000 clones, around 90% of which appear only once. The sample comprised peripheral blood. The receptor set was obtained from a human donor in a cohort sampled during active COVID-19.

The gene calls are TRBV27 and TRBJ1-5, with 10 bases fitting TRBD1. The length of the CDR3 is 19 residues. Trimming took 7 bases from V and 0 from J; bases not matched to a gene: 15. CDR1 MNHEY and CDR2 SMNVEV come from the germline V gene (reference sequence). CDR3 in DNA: TGTGCCAGCACACCGAAGGGACAGGGGTATCCTAATAGCAATCAGCCCCAGCATTTT. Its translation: CASTPKGQGYPNSNQPQHF.

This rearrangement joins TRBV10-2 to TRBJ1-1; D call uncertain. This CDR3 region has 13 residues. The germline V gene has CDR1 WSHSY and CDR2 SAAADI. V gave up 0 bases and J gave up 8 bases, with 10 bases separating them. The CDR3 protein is CASSESDSAEAFF. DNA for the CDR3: TGCGCCAGCAGTGAGTCCGATTCAGCGGAAGCTTTCTTT.

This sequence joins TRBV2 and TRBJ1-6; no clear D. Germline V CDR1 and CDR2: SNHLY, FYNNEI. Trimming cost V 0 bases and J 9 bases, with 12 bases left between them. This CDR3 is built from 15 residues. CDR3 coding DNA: TGTGCCAGCAGTGAAGCGAGAGGAGTTGGTTCACCCCTCCACTTT. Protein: CASSEARGVGSPLHF.